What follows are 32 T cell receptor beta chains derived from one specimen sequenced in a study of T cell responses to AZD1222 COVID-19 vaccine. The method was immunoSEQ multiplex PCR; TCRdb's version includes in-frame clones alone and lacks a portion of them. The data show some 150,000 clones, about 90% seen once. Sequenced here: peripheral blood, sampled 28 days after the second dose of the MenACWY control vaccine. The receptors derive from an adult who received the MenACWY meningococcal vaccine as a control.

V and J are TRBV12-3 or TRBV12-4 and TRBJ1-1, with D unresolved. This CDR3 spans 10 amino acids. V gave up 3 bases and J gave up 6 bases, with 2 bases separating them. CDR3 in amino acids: CASSLAEAFF. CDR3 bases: TGTGCCAGCAGTTTGGCTGAAGCTTTCTTT.

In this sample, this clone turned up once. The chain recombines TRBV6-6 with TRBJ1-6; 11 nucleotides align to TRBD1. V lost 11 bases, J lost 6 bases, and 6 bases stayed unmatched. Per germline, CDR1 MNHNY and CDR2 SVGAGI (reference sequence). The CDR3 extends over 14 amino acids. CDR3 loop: CAVDRGPFNSPLHF. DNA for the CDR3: TGTGCCGTGGACAGGGGGCCTTTTAATTCACCCCTCCACTTT.

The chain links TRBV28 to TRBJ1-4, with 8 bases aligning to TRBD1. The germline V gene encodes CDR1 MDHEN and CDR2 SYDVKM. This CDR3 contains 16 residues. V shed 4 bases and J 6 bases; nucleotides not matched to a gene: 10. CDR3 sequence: CASSSEATGGDEKLFF. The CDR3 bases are TGTGCCAGCAGTTCAGAAGCCACAGGGGGGGATGAAAAACTGTTTTTT.

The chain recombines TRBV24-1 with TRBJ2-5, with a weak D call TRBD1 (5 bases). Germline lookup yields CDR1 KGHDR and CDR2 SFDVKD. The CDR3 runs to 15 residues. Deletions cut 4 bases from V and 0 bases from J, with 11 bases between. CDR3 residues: CATSEPTAYQETQYF. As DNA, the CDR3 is TGTGCCACCAGTGAGCCGACAGCGTACCAAGAGACCCAGTACTTC.

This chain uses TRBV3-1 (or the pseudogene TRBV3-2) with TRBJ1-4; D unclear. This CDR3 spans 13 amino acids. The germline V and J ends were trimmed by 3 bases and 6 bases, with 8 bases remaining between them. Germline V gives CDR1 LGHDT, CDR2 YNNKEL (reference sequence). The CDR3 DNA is TGTGCCAGCAGCCACCGGGCTGATGAAAAACTGTTTTTT. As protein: CASSHRADEKLFF.

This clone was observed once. The CDR3 protein is CASSQVGALPRGNTIYF. DNA for the CDR3: TGTGCCAGCAGCCAAGTGGGAGCCCTGCCGAGGGGAAACACCATATATTTT. This chain joins TRBV3-1 (or the pseudogene TRBV3-2) and TRBJ1-3; D remains unclear. Germline V gives CDR1 LGHDT, CDR2 YNNKEL (reference sequence). Trimming took off 1 base at V and 4 bases at J, with 17 bases between the two ends. The CDR3 is 17 amino acids.

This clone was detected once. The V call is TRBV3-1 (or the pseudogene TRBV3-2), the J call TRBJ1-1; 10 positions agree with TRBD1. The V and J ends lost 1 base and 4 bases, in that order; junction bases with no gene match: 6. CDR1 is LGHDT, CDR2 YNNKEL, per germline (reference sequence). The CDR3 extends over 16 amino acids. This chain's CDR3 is CASSQGTGGRSTEAFF. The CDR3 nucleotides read TGTGCCAGCAGCCAAGGGACAGGGGGTAGGAGCACTGAAGCTTTCTTT.

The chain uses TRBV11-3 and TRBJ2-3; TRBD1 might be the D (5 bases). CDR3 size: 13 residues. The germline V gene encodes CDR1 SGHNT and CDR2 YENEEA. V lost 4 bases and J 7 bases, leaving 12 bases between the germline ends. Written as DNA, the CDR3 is TGTGCCAGCAGCTCCCAGGGTGGTAATACGCAGTATTTT. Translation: CASSSQGGNTQYF.

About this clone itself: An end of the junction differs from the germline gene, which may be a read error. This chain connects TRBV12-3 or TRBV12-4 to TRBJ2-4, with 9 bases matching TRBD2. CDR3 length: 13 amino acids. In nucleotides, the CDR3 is TGTGCCAGCAGTTTAAGTGCGGGAGGGCCGGGGGACTTC. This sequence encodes CASSLSAGGPGDF.

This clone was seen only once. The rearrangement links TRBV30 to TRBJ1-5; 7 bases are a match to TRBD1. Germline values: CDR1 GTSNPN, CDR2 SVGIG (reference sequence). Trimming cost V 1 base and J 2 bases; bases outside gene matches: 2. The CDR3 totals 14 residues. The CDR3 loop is CAWSAGTGNQPQHF. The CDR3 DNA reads TGTGCCTGGAGTGCCGGGACAGGCAATCAGCCCCAGCATTTT.

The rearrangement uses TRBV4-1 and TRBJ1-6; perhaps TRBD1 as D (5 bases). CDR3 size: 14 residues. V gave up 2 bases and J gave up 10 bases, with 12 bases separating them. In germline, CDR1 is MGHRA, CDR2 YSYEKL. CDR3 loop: CASSQQWQGSPLHF. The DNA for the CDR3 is TGCGCCAGCAGCCAACAGTGGCAGGGCTCACCCCTCCACTTT.

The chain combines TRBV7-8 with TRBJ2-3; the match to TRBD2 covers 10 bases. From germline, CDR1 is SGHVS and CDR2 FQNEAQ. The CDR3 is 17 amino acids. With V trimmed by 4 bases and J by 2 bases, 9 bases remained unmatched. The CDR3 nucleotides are TGTGCCAGCAGCTACGCGACTAGCGGGTATTCCACAGATACGCAGTATTTT. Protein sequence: CASSYATSGYSTDTQYF.

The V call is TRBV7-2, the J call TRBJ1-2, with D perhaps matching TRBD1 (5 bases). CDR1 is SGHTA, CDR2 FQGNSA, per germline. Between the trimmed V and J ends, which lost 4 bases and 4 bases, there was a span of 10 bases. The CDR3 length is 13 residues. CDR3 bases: TGTGCCAGCAGCTCTTTAGGGGTCTATGGCTACACCTTC. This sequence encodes CASSSLGVYGYTF.

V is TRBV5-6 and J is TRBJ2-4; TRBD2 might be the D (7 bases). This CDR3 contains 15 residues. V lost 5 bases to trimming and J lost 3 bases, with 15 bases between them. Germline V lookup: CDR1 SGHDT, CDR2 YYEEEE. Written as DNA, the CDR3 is TGTGCCAGCAGTTTAAGGGGGGGCGGCAAAAACATTCAGTACTTC. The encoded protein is CASSLRGGGKNIQYF.

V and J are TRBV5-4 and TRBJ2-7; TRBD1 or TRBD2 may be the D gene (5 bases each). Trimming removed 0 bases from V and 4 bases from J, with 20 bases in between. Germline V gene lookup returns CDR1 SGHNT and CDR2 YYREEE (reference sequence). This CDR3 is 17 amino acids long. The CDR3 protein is CASSLVWGSGLVYEQYF. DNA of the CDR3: TGTGCCAGCAGCTTGGTTTGGGGGTCGGGCCTGGTGTACGAGCAGTACTTC.

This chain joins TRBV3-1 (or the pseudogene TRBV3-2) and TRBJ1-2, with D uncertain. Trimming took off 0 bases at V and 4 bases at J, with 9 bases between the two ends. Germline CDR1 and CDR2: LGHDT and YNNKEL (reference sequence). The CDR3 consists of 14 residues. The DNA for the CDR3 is TGTGCCAGCAGCCAAGATAGCAGCTCCTATGGCTACACCTTC. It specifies CASSQDSSSYGYTF.

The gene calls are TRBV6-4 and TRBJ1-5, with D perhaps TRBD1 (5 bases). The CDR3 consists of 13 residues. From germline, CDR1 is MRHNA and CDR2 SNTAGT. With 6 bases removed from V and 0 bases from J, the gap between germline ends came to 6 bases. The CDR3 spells CASSRDSNQPQHF. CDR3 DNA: TGTGCCAGCAGCAGGGATAGCAATCAGCCCCAGCATTTT.

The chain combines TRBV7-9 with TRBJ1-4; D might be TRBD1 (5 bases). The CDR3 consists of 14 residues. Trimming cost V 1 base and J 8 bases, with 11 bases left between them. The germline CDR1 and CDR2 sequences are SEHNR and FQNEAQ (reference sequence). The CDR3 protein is CASSLGPRGEKLFF. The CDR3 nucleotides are TGTGCCAGCAGCTTAGGGCCCCGGGGGGAAAAACTGTTTTTT.

CDR3 sequence: CAWKQGLHVLPSEPSSYEQYF. CDR3 in DNA: TGTGCCTGGAAACAGGGCCTTCACGTACTCCCCTCGGAACCGAGCTCCTACGAGCAGTACTTC. This sequence joins TRBV30 and TRBJ2-7; tentative D call: TRBD1 (6 bases). V lost 4 bases, J lost 0 bases, and 34 bases lay in between. This CDR3 has 21 amino acids. Per the germline V gene, CDR1 is GTSNPN and CDR2 is SVGIG (reference sequence). Full variable domain (remainder filled in from reference TRBV30 and TRBJ2-7): SQTIHQWPATLVQPVGSPLSLECTVEGTSNPNLYWYRQAAGRGLQLLFYSVGIGQISSEVPQNLSASRPQDRQFILSSKKLLLSDSGFYLCAWKQGLHVLPSEPSSYEQYFGPGTRLTVT.

In nucleotides, the CDR3 is TGTGCCACCCACGGATGGCAGAACACTGAAGCTTTCTTT. Translated, it gives CATHGWQNTEAFF. The genes are TRBV28 and TRBJ1-1; no reliable D call. Deletions cut 10 bases from V and 1 base from J, with 13 bases between. CDR1 is MDHEN and CDR2 is SYDVKM in the germline V gene. This CDR3 is built from 13 residues. The full variable domain, rest sourced from reference TRBV28 and TRBJ1-1, is DVKVTQSSRYLVKRTGEKVFLECVQDMDHENMFWYRQDPGLGLRLIYFSYDVKMKEKGDIPEGYSVSREKKERFSLILESASTNQTSMYLCATHGWQNTEAFFGQGTRLTVV.

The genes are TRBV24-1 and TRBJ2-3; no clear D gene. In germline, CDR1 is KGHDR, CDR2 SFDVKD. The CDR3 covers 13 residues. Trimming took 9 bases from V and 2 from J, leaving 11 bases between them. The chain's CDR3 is CATQAPNTDTQYF. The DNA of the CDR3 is TGTGCCACCCAGGCCCCGAACACAGATACGCAGTATTTT.

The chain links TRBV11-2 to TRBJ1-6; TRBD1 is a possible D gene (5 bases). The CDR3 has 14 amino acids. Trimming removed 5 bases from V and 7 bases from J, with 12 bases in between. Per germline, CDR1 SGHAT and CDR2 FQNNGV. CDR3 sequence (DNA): TGTGCCAGCAGCCAGGGAGGACCGAATTCACCCCTCCACTTT. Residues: CASSQGGPNSPLHF.

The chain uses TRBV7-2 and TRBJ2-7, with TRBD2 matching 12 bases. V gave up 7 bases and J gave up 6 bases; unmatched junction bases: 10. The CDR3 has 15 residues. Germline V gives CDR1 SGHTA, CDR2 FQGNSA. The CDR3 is CASNQAPLAGGEQYF. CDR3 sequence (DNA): TGTGCCAGCAACCAGGCCCCACTAGCGGGGGGCGAGCAGTACTTC.

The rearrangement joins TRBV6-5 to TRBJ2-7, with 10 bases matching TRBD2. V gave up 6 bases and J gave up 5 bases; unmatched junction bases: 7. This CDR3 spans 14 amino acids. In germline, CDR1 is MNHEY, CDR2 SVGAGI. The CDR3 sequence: CASRKLAGDDEQYF. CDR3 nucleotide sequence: TGTGCCAGCAGAAAGCTAGCGGGAGATGACGAGCAGTACTTC.

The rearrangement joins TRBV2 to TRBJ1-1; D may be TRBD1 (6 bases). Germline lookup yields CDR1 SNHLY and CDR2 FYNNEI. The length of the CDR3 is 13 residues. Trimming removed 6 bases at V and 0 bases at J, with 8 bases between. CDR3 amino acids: CASRDRMNTEAFF. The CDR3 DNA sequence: TGTGCCAGCAGGGACAGAATGAACACTGAAGCTTTCTTT.

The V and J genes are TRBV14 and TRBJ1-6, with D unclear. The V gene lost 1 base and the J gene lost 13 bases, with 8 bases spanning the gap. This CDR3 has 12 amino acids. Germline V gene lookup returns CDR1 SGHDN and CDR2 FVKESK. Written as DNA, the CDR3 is TGTGCCAGCAGCCAAGTTAGCGGTCCCCTCCACTTT. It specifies CASSQVSGPLHF. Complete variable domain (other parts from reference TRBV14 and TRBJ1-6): EAGVTQFPSHSVIEKGQTVTLRCDPISGHDNLYWYRRVMGKEIKFLLHFVKESKQDESGMPNNRFLAERTGGTYSTLKVQPAELEDSGVYFCASSQVSGPLHFGNGTRLTVT.

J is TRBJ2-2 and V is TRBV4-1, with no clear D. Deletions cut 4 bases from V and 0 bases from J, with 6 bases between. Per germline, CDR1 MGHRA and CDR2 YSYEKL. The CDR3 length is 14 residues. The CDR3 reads CASSLSSNTGELFF. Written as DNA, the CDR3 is TGCGCCAGCAGCCTGTCATCGAACACCGGGGAGCTGTTTTTT.

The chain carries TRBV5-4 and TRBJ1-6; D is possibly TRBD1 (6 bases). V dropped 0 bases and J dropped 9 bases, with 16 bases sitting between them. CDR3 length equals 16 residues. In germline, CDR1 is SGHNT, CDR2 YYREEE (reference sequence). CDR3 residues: CASSLVQGQAPSPLHF. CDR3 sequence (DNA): TGTGCCAGCAGCTTGGTTCAGGGGCAAGCGCCTTCACCCCTCCACTTT.

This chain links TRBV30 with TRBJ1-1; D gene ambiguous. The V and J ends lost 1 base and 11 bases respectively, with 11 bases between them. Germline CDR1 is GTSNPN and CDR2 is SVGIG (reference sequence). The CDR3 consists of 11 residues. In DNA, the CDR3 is TGTGCCTGGAGTGCCGAGAGGAACGCTTTCTTT. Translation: CAWSAERNAFF.

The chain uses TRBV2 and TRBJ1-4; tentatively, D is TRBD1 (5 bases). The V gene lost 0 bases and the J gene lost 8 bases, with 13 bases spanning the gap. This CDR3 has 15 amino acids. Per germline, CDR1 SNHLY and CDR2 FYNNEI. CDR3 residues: CASSEASRAGEKLFF. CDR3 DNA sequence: TGTGCCAGCAGTGAAGCTTCCAGGGCAGGGGAAAAACTGTTTTTT.

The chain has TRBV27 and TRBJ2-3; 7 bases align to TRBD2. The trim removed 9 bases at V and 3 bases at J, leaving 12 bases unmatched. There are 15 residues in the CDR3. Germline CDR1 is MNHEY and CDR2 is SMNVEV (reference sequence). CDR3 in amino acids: CASSGAGEGTDTQYF. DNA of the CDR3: TGTGCCAGTTCTGGGGCGGGAGAAGGAACAGATACGCAGTATTTT.

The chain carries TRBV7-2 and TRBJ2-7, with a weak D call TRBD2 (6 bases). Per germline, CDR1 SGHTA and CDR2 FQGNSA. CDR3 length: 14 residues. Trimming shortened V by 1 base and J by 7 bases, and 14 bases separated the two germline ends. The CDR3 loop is CASSLEGLGREQYF. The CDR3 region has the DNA TGTGCCAGCAGCTTAGAAGGTCTGGGGAGGGAGCAGTACTTC.